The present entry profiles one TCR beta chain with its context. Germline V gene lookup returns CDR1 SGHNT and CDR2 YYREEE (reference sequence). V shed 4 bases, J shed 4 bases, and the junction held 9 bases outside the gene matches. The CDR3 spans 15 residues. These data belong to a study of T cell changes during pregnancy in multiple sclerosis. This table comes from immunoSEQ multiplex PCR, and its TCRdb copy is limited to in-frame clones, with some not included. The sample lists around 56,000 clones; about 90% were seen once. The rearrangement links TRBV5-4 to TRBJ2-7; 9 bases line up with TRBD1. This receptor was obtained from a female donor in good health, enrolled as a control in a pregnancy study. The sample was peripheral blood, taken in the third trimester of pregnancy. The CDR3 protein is CASSQEQGAGYEQYF. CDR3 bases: TGTGCCAGCAGCCAGGAACAGGGGGCTGGGTACGAGCAGTACTTC.